Shown below are 8 T cell receptor beta chains from a single sample sequenced in a study of blood T cell repertoires in COVID-19. Clones were sequenced by immunoSEQ multiplex PCR, and TCRdb holds only the in-frame ones, with some missing. This repertoire shows roughly 260,000 clones, more than 75% found once; its top ten account for about 10%. The source material was peripheral blood. These receptors all come from a man in his forties or fifties who had recovered from COVID-19.

This sequence joins TRBV10-2 and TRBJ1-2; the match to TRBD1 covers 8 bases. The junction had 8 bases not matched to a gene; V was cut back by 6 bases and J by 5 bases. CDR1 is WSHSY, CDR2 SAAADI, per germline. This CDR3 region has 14 residues. CDR3 sequence reads: CASRTGTGHYGYTF. The CDR3 region has the DNA TGCGCCAGCAGGACCGGGACAGGTCATTATGGCTACACCTTC.

V usage is TRBV9 and J usage is TRBJ1-4, with D hard to call. Trimming cost V 0 bases and J 3 bases, with 12 bases left between them. The V gene's germline CDR1 is SGDLS and CDR2 YYNGEE. This CDR3 comprises 16 residues. CDR3 protein: CASSVGLLASNEKLFF. Here the CDR3 DNA reads TGTGCCAGCAGCGTAGGGCTCTTAGCATCTAATGAAAAACTGTTTTTT.

The chain combines TRBV7-9 with TRBJ2-1; D is possibly TRBD2 (6 bases). With 3 bases removed from V and 0 bases from J, the gap between germline ends came to 15 bases. There are 17 residues in the CDR3. From germline, CDR1 is SEHNR and CDR2 FQNEAQ (reference sequence). CDR3 in DNA: TGTGCCAGCAGCTTTCCCCCTGCGGGGAGCTCCTACAATGAGCAGTTCTTC. As protein: CASSFPPAGSSYNEQFF.

This chain links TRBV30 with TRBJ1-3, with D tentatively TRBD1 (6 bases). Trimming took off 3 bases at V and 4 bases at J, with 19 bases between the two ends. The CDR3 sequence is 16 residues long. Germline V gives CDR1 GTSNPN, CDR2 SVGIG (reference sequence). The CDR3 DNA follows: TGTGCCTGGAGCCTACTAGGGGGGGCTTCGGGAAACACCATATATTTT. Translated: CAWSLLGGASGNTIYF. Using reference TRBV30 and TRBJ1-3 for the parts outside the CDR3, the full variable domain is SQTIHQWPATLVQPVGSPLSLECTVEGTSNPNLYWYRQAAGRGLQLLFYSVGIGQISSEVPQNLSASRPQDRQFILSSKKLLLSDSGFYLCAWSLLGGASGNTIYFGEGSWLTVV.

The chain employs TRBV7-9 and TRBJ1-2; the match to TRBD1 covers 7 bases. The CDR3 has 14 amino acids. CDR1 and CDR2 from the germline V gene are SEHNR and FQNEAQ (reference sequence). Germline trimming cut 5 bases from V and 8 bases from J; bases unmatched to any gene: 11. The CDR3: CASSPGDSPLGYTF. In DNA form, the CDR3 reads TGTGCCAGCAGCCCGGGGGACAGCCCGCTGGGCTACACCTTC.

This chain connects TRBV19 to TRBJ2-7; 9 nucleotides align to TRBD1. With V trimmed by 8 bases and J by 5 bases, 13 bases remained unmatched. CDR1 is LNHDA, CDR2 SQIVND, per germline (reference sequence). CDR3 length equals 15 residues. The CDR3 DNA follows: TGTGCCAGTTCACTTACATGGGACAGGGCCCACGAGCAGTACTTC. Translating it yields CASSLTWDRAHEQYF.

The J gene is TRBJ2-5, the V gene TRBV7-2; a possible D gene is TRBD1 (6 bases). CDR3 size: 14 residues. CDR1 and CDR2 (germline): SGHTA, FQGNSA. With 4 bases removed from V and 2 bases from J, the gap between germline ends came to 11 bases. CDR3 DNA sequence: TGTGCCAGCAGCTATGGACAGATACAAGAGACCCAGTACTTC. Its translation is CASSYGQIQETQYF.

The J gene is TRBJ1-5, the V gene TRBV6-5; perhaps TRBD1 as D (5 bases). This CDR3 is built from 14 residues. V was pared by 2 bases and J by 5 bases, with 10 bases between. The germline CDR1 and CDR2 sequences are MNHEY and SVGAGI. The CDR3 protein is CASSYRGKDQPQHF. CDR3 in DNA: TGTGCCAGCAGTTACCGGGGGAAGGATCAGCCCCAGCATTTT.